What follows are 17 T cell receptor beta chains derived from one specimen sequenced in a study of blood T cell repertoires in COVID-19. Generated by immunoSEQ multiplex PCR, the TCRdb table keeps only in-frame clones and is missing some. This table has roughly 220,000 clones, 80% to 90% appearing once. Sample: PBMCs or T cells enriched from blood (not recorded which). These receptors came from a woman between 40 and 55 years old with acute COVID-19.

The CDR3 sequence: CASSLRLIGQGYTDTQYF. The CDR3 DNA follows: TGCGCCAGCAGCTTGCGGCTTATAGGACAGGGCTACACAGATACGCAGTATTTT. The chain is built from TRBV5-1 and TRBJ2-3, with 8 bases that match TRBD1. The length of the CDR3 is 18 residues. Germline trimming cut 1 base from V and 2 bases from J; bases unmatched to any gene: 12. CDR1 is SGHRS, CDR2 YFSETQ, per germline.

This clone was seen more than once but under ten times. The chain links TRBV7-9 to TRBJ1-6; D unresolved. The CDR3 covers 15 residues. V lost 5 bases, J lost 5 bases, and 13 bases lay in between. Germline assignment: CDR1 SEHNR and CDR2 FQNEAQ (reference sequence). The CDR3 DNA follows: TGTGCCAGCAGCGAACTCCCCTCTAATAATTCACCCCTCCACTTT. It translates to CASSELPSNNSPLHF.

V gene TRBV4-3 combines with J gene TRBJ2-1; weak D call: TRBD2 (5 bases). This CDR3 has 14 residues. The germline CDR1 and CDR2 sequences are LGHNA and YSLEER. V lost 4 bases and J 3 bases, leaving 10 bases between the germline ends. The DNA of the CDR3 is TGCGCCAGCAGCCCTTATGAGGGCTACAATGAGCAGTTCTTC. It is translated as CASSPYEGYNEQFF.

This clone was seen only a few times. This chain uses TRBV7-2 with TRBJ2-1; 9 bases agree with TRBD2. V shed 3 bases, J shed 7 bases, and the junction held 7 bases outside the gene matches. CDR1 SGHTA and CDR2 FQGNSA come from the germline V gene. The CDR3 loop spans 15 amino acids. The CDR3, as DNA: TGTGCCAGCAGCTTTAGCGGGAGCCGGAAAAATGAGCAGTTCTTC. Protein: CASSFSGSRKNEQFF.

V gene TRBV12-3 or TRBV12-4 combines with J gene TRBJ2-2, with D possibly being TRBD1 (6 bases). The CDR3 has 12 residues. V was shortened by 5 bases and J by 10 bases, with 11 bases between the two germline ends. The CDR3 region has the DNA TGTGCCAGCAGTCTACAGGGATCGGAGCTGTTTTTT. Translating it yields CASSLQGSELFF.

As to this clone: Other DNA variants within this sample encode the same CDR3. The rearrangement uses TRBV28 and TRBJ1-2; 11 bases are shared with TRBD1. V trimming: 6 bases; J trimming: 7 bases; junction bases outside the gene matches: 4. CDR3 length equals 13 residues. CDR1 is MDHEN, CDR2 SYDVKM, per germline. CDR3 in DNA: TGTGCCAGCAGATCAGGGACAGGGGGTGGCTACACCTTC. It translates to CASRSGTGGGYTF.

This clone was counted once. J is TRBJ2-1 and V is TRBV20-1, with TRBD2 matching over 9 bases. Germline loops: CDR1 DFQATT, CDR2 SNEGSKA (reference sequence). The CDR3 consists of 15 residues. V was clipped by 3 bases and J by 4 bases; unmatched bases: 7. The CDR3 DNA follows: TGCAGTGCTAGTAATCCTAGCGGGGCATACAATGAGCAGTTCTTC. It encodes CSASNPSGAYNEQFF.

The chain joins TRBV9 to TRBJ1-6; D is unclear. Germline V gene sequence: CDR1 SGDLS, CDR2 YYNGEE. The CDR3 extends over 15 amino acids. V lost 0 bases and J lost 7, with 11 bases in between. The CDR3 DNA sequence: TGTGCCAGCAGCGTAGCCACCGCGAACAATTCACCCCTCCACTTT. It yields the protein CASSVATANNSPLHF.

The chain is built from TRBV12-3 or TRBV12-4 and TRBJ2-7; a possible D gene is TRBD2 (7 bases). Trimming cost V 2 bases and J 5 bases, with 10 bases left between them. CDR3 size: 13 residues. The CDR3, as DNA: TGTGCCAGCAGTTTACGGGGGGCCCACGAGCAGTACTTC. Its protein is CASSLRGAHEQYF.

This chain uses TRBV7-9 with TRBJ2-1; D is perhaps TRBD2 (5 bases). CDR1 is SEHNR and CDR2 is FQNEAQ in the germline V gene (reference sequence). The germline V and J ends were trimmed by 8 bases and 1 base, with 18 bases remaining between them. This CDR3 has 16 amino acids. CDR3 bases: TGTGCCAGCGGCACCCTCGGGGAGAGGTCCTACAATGAGCAGTTCTTC. This encodes CASGTLGERSYNEQFF. Looking up the rest from reference TRBV7-9 and TRBJ2-1 gives the full variable domain: DTGVSQNPRHKITKRGQNVTFRCDPISEHNRLYWYRQTLGQGPEFLTYFQNEAQLEKSRLLSDRFSAERPKGSFSTLEIQRTEQGDSAMYLCASGTLGERSYNEQFFGPGTRLTVL.

The rearrangement links TRBV5-1 to TRBJ1-2; D is perhaps TRBD1 (6 bases). V was shortened by 0 bases and J by 8 bases, with 23 bases between the two germline ends. The germline gives CDR1 SGHRS, CDR2 YFSETQ. The CDR3 spans 17 residues. The CDR3 sequence is CASSLAGGGGVGGGYTF. CDR3 nucleotides: TGCGCCAGCAGCTTGGCCGGGGGCGGGGGTGTAGGAGGAGGCTACACCTTC.

The chain has TRBV7-9 and TRBJ1-6; TRBD1 agrees at 7 bases. The junction had 5 bases not matched to a gene; V was cut back by 8 bases and J by 7 bases. The CDR3 runs to 13 residues. Germline V gives CDR1 SEHNR, CDR2 FQNEAQ (reference sequence). This CDR3 is CASRQGRNSPLHF. CDR3 DNA sequence: TGTGCCAGCCGACAGGGCCGAAATTCACCCCTCCACTTT.

The chain couples TRBV11-1 to TRBJ2-2; TRBD1 matches 7 bases. Trimming at V came to 6 bases and at J to 4 bases, leaving 5 bases not matched to a gene. CDR1 is SGHAT and CDR2 is FQDESV in the germline V gene (reference sequence). The CDR3 is 14 residues long. This CDR3 is CASRKGAGTGELFF. The DNA for the CDR3 is TGTGCCAGCAGAAAGGGGGCCGGCACCGGGGAGCTGTTTTTT.

This chain connects TRBV6-2 or TRBV6-3 to TRBJ2-1; TRBD2 matches at 13 bases. The CDR3 totals 16 residues. V gave up 4 bases and J gave up 7 bases; unmatched junction bases: 7. Germline values: CDR1 MNHEY, CDR2 SVGEGT. CDR3 bases: TGTGCCAGCAGTTTACCGGGACTAGCGGGGCAAAATGAGCAGTTCTTC. Residues: CASSLPGLAGQNEQFF.

The rearrangement uses TRBV12-3 or TRBV12-4 and TRBJ2-5; D perhaps matches TRBD2 (6 bases). V lost 6 bases and J lost 2, with 10 bases in between. The CDR3 has 13 residues. This CDR3 is CASSSGGQETQYF. The CDR3 DNA reads TGTGCCAGCAGCTCTGGGGGGCAAGAGACCCAGTACTTC.

The chain couples TRBV5-1 to TRBJ1-5; D gene uncertain. From germline, CDR1 is SGHRS and CDR2 YFSETQ. The CDR3 is made up of 16 amino acids. V was pared by 0 bases and J by 0 bases, with 10 bases between. CDR3 nucleotide sequence: TGCGCCAGCAGCTTGGGGGCAGGATATAGCAATCAGCCCCAGCATTTT. This encodes CASSLGAGYSNQPQHF.

The rearrangement links TRBV28 to TRBJ2-2; possibly TRBD2 for D (6 bases). This CDR3 contains 13 residues. V was cut by 4 bases and J by 5 bases, with 8 bases left in between. Per germline, CDR1 MDHEN and CDR2 SYDVKM. This CDR3 is CASSSSGTGELFF. The CDR3 region has the DNA TGTGCCAGCAGTTCCAGCGGGACCGGGGAGCTGTTTTTT.